This T cell receptor beta chain emerged from a study of blood T cell repertoires in COVID-19. In the study overall: Acute and convalescent COVID-19 specimens originated in the United States, Italy and Spain. T cells, B-cell-depleted T cells, or PBMCs provided the cDNA or gDNA that served as material.

Original processing notes: The assay estimated nucleated cells by amplifying reference gene primers. The protocol was immunoSEQ multiplex PCR, while the TCRdb copy is restricted to in-frame clones and leaves out a portion. V and J calls and clone size are copied from that table; D and trimming were computed from the DNA. The data show about 230,000 clones, with around nine tenths seen just once and roughly 10% held by the top ten. Residents of about two dozen US areas, aged roughly 18 to 89 years, made up the participants. V lost 5 bases to trimming and J lost 5 bases, with 18 bases between them. The CDR3 consists of 15 residues. Germline CDR1 reads SGHAT; CDR2 reads FQNNGV.

Sequences were obtained from PBMCs or T cells enriched from blood (not recorded which). The TCR originated in a man aged 25 to 40 who had recovered from COVID-19. The chain carries TRBV11-2 and TRBJ2-5; TRBD2 might be the D (7 bases). CDR3 loop: CASSLRGGNLETQYF. As DNA, the CDR3 is TGTGCCAGCAGCCTGAGGGGGGGGAACCTGGAGACCCAGTACTTC.